The T cell receptor (beta chain) under discussion was sequenced for a study of cytomegalovirus exposure and HLA in healthy donors. The CDR3 sequence is 16 residues long. Germline values: CDR1 SEHNR, CDR2 FQNEAQ (reference sequence). V was pared by 0 bases and J by 1 base, with 13 bases between. A remark on this clone: Antigen specificity is unknown.

Both 60 Vbeta primers and 13 Jbeta primers went into the PCR. Here immunoSEQ multiplex PCR was the method, and the copy in TCRdb shows in-frame clones only, minus some. The table includes around 180,000 clones, 81% detected once. Points from the study as a whole: Cytomegalovirus status was reportedly diagnosed by the classifier with high sensitivity and specificity.

The chain links TRBV7-9 to TRBJ2-7; no firm D call. What was sequenced was PBMCs. This sequence originates from a man aged 18 to 29 in good health and CMV-seronegative. In nucleotides, the CDR3 is TGTGCCAGCAGCTTAGCGTTGTTTCACAGATCCTACGAGCAGTACTTC. It codes for CASSLALFHRSYEQYF.